This T cell receptor (beta chain) is drawn from a study of cytomegalovirus exposure and HLA in healthy donors. Findings and limits, study-wide: Listed as cytomegalovirus-associated were 150 to 200 TCR beta chains. Presence/absence analyses took donor sequencing depth as roughly uniform.

The study ran its PCR with 60 Vbeta and 13 Jbeta primers. Generated by immunoSEQ multiplex PCR, the TCRdb table keeps only in-frame clones and is missing some. The table has 130,000 or so clones, over 75% seen once. Comments on this clone: Its antigen remains unidentified.

V lost 1 base and J lost 5, with 9 bases in between. Germline loops: CDR1 LGHNA, CDR2 YNFKEQ. This CDR3 contains 13 residues. The receptor's source is a man younger than 40 in good health and CMV-seronegative. The sequenced sample was PBMCs. The rearrangement links TRBV4-2 to TRBJ2-7; a possible D gene is TRBD1 (5 bases). CDR3 sequence reads: CASSQVSGHEQYF. CDR3 in DNA: TGTGCCAGCAGCCAAGTTTCAGGGCACGAGCAGTACTTC.